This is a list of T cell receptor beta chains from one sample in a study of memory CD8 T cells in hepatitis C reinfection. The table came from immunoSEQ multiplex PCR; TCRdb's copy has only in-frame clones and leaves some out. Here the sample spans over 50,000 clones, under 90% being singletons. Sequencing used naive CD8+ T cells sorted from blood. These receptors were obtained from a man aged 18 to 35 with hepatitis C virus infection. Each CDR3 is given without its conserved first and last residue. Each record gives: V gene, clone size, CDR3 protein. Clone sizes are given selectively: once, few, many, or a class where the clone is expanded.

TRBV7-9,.,ASNRGLETQY
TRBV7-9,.,ASSQGYSPEADTQY
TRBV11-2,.,ASSDGTRGSYEQY
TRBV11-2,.,ASSLGSEWSREKLF
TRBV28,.,ASSLRERPQH
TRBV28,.,ASSLAVRGNEQF
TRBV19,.,ASSRDSSGANVLT
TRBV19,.,ASSWASGRRSYNEQF
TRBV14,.,ASSHWGQARSYEQY
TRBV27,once,ASSFGTAYEQY
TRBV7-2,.,ASSYIPRDYGYT
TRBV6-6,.,ASRQGAYEQY
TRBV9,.,ASSGRQGNEQF
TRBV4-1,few,ASSPPDRPNYGYT
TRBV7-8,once,ASSRLRVGAEAF
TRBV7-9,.,ASSSGTSEDTDTQY
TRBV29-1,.,SVAGQGAYEQY
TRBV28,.,ASSFERWTGELF
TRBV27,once,ASSLGGVSYEQY
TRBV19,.,ASSISGYSNQPQH
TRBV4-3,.,ASSQDWSGARDTQY
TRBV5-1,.,ASSLQTGSYNEQF
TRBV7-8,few,ASSLDGTSAYNEQF
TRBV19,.,ASSGTANSPLH